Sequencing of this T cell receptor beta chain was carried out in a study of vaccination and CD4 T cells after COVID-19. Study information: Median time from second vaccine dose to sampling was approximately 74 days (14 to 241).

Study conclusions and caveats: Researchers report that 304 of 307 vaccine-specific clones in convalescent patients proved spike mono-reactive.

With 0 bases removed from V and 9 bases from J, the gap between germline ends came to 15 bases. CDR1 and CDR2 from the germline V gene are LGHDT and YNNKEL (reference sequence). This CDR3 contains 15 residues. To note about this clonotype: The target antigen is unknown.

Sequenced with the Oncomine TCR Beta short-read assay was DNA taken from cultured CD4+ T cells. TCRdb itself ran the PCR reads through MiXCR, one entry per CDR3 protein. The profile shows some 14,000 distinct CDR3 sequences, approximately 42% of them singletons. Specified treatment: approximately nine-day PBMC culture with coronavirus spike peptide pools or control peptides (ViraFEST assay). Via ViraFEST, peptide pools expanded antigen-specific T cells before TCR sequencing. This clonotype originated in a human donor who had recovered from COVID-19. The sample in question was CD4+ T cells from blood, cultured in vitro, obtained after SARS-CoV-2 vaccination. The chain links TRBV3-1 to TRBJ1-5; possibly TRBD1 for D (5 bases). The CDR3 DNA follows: TGTGCCAGCAGCCAAGATCCCCCAGGGAGTGTGCCCCAGCATTTT. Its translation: CASSQDPPGSVPQHF.